Below, one TCR beta chain is given with its context. The same CDR3 is also encoded by other DNA sequences in this sample. Samples underwent the assay at deep level. Measured with immunoSEQ multiplex PCR; TCRdb has only the in-frame clones, and not every one. The profile shows about 2.2 million clones, about 93% of them singletons. Terminally differentiated effector memory CD45RA+ cells were excluded from the naive CD8 cells, which were CD45RO-negative and positively selected for CCR7. This sample stems from a study of shared clonotypes between healthy human individuals. The CDR3 spans 13 residues. The ends lost 5 bases at V and 8 bases at J; junction bases unmatched: 3. Germline V gene data show CDR1 as SGHTA and CDR2 as FQGTGA.

Sequencing was performed on naive CD8+ T cells from PBMCs. The TCR was taken from a man between 18 and 29 years old in good health. Some clones in this sample may be carry-over from other donors' samples. V gene TRBV7-3 combines with J gene TRBJ1-2; 12 bases match TRBD1. The CDR3 bases are TGTGCCAGCAGCCTCGGGACAGGGGGCGGCTACACCTTC. Translation gives CASSLGTGGGYTF. The variable domain in full, with the rest retrieved from reference TRBV7-3 and TRBJ1-2, is GAGVSQTPSNKVTEKGKYVELRCDPISGHTALYWYRQSLGQGPEFLIYFQGTGAADDSGLPNDRFFAVRPEGSVSTLKIQRTERGDSAVYLCASSLGTGGGYTFGSGTRLTVV.